The sample holds many counts of the clone carrying this T cell receptor (beta chain). Its antigen remains unknown. Unique molecular identifiers were attached to individual cDNA molecules within the library. One entry per CDR3 protein, called by TCRdb with MiXCR from the RACE reads. The sample shows about 80,000 distinct CDR3 sequences, approximately 8% of them seen only once. Time point here: patch test 1, 2 weeks after DPC sensitization. Treatment specified: therapeutic diphenylcyclopropenone sensitization with weekly scalp DPC. These data come from a study of human T cells and chemical hapten exposure. Overall study: 2% DPC applied to an approximately 2 cm by approximately 2 cm arm area sensitized donors. Chiefly women, the patients showed alopecia areata, totalis or universalis.

Study-wide results and limits: It should be noted that donors had alopecia, so their immune response may differ from healthy people's.

There are 13 residues in the CDR3. In germline, CDR1 is SQVTM, CDR2 ANQGSEA. Deletions cut 6 bases from V and 11 bases from J, with 17 bases between. The receptor was derived from a woman aged 25 to 39 with alopecia areata. Some clones in this sample may be carry-over from other donors' samples. Specimen: whole blood, collected in connection with sensitization to the hapten diphenylcyclopropenone (DPC). The chain joins TRBV29-1 to TRBJ1-6, with D perhaps matching TRBD1 (5 bases). CDR3 sequence: CSVAGTEGTPLHF. The CDR3 coding sequence is TGCAGCGTGGCGGGGACCGAGGGTACACCCCTCCACTTT.